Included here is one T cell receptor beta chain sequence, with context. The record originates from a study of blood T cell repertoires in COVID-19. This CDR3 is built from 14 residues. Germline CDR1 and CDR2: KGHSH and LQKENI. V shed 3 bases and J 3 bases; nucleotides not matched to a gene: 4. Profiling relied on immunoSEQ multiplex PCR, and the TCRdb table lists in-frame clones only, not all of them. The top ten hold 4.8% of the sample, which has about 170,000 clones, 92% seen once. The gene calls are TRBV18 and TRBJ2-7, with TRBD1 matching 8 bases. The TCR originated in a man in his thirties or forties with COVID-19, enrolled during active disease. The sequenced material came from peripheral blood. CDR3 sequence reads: CASSPGTGGYEQYF. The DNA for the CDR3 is TGTGCCAGCTCACCCGGGACAGGCGGCTACGAGCAGTACTTC.